This note documents a single T cell receptor (beta chain) sequence. The antigen is undetermined. This sample is drawn from a study of type 1 and type 2 diabetes patients. The germline CDR1 and CDR2 sequences are KGHSH and LQKENI. The V and J ends lost 3 bases and 0 bases respectively, with 12 bases between them. CDR3 size: 16 residues. PCR was run on genomic DNA. Multiplex PCR with 30 forward and 13 reverse primers amplified the TCR beta CDR3. One entry per CDR3 protein results from TCRdb running MiXCR on the multiplex PCR reads. This table has 280,000 or so distinct CDR3 sequences, approximately 50% appearing once. Study-level results: Type 2 diabetes patients had few highly-expanded CD4+ clones, median one. In CD4+ and CD8+ T cells, type 2 diabetes diversity exceeded type 1.

Each participant gave around 9.6 milliliters of peripheral blood. This chain connects TRBV18 to TRBJ1-3; D remains unclear. The sequencing input was peripheral blood mononuclear cells (PBMCs). The sequence was obtained from a young man with type 2 diabetes. In DNA form, the CDR3 reads TGTGCCAGCTCACCGGCCATTGGGTCCTCTGGAAACACCATATATTTT. Amino acids: CASSPAIGSSGNTIYF.